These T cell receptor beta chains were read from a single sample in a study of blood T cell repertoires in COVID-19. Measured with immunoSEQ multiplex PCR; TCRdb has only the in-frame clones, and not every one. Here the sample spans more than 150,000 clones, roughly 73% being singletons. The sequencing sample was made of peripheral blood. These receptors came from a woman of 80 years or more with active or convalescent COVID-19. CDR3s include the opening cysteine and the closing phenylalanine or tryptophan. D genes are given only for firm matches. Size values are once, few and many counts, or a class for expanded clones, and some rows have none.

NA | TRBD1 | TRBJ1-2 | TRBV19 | TGTGCCAGTAGTACGGGACAGTTCATCAAAATCAACTATGGCTACACCTTC | CASSTGQFIKINYGYTF
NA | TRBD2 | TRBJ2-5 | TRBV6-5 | TGTGCCAGCAGAACTCAGCGGGGGACTCAAGAGACCCAGTACTTC | CASRTQRGTQETQYF
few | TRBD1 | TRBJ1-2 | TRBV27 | TGTGCCAGCAGTGAGATGACAGGGTGGAGTAAGTCTAACTATGGCTACACCTTC | CASSEMTGWSKSNYGYTF
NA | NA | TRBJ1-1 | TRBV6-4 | TGTGCCAGTTACACCCGGGACACCTTGAACACTGAAGCTTTCTTT | CASYTRDTLNTEAFF
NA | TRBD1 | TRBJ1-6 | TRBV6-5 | TGTGCCAGCAGGAAACAGGGGGGGTATAATTCACCCCTCCACTTT | CASRKQGGYNSPLHF
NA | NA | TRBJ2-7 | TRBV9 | TGTGCCAGCAGCGTAGGACAGAGCTCCTACGAGCAGTACTTC | CASSVGQSSYEQYF
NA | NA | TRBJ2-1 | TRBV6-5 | TGTGCCAGCATGCAGGCCGCCTCCTACAATGAGCAGTTCTTC | CASMQAASYNEQFF
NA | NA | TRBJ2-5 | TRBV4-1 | TGCGCCAGCAGCCAAGAGTCCAGGGGTAAGACCCAGTACTTC | CASSQESRGKTQYF
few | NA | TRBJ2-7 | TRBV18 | TGTGCCAGCTCACCTGCTATTGTGACAGATAGTACAGTTTGCTTC | CASSPAIVTDSTVCF
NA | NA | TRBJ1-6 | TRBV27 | TGTGCCAGCATGCAGGGATTCTATAATTCACCCCTCCACTTT | CASMQGFYNSPLHF
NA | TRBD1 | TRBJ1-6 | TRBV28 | TGTGCCAGCAGCAGGACAGGGGGTAATTCACCCCTCCACTTT | CASSRTGGNSPLHF
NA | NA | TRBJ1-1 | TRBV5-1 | TGCGCCAGCAGCTTCCCCCGGGAGTTGAACACTGAAGCTTTCTTT | CASSFPRELNTEAFF
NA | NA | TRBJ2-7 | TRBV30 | TGTGCCTGGAGACAGGACCGCTACGAGCAGTACTTC | CAWRQDRYEQYF
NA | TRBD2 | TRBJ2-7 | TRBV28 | TGTGCCAGCAGTTTAGGGGGGGAGACCACCGCCGCCTTC | CASSLGGETTAAF
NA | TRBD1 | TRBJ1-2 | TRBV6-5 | TGTGCCAGCAGTCTGCAGGGGGTGAACTATGGCTACACCTTC | CASSLQGVNYGYTF
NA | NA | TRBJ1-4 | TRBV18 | TGTGCCAGCTCACCCCAGTCGGGGGGTTCTTACGAAAAACTGTTTTTT | CASSPQSGGSYEKLFF
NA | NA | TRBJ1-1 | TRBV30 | TGTGCCTGGATCAACCTAGCTATTACTGAAGCTTTCTTT | CAWINLAITEAFF
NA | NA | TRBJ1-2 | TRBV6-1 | TGTGCCAGCAGTGAACAGGTGGAAGGCTACACCTTC | CASSEQVEGYTF
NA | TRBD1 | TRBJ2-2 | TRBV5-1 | TGCGCCAGCAGCTTGGTTCCAGGGGGATACACCGGGGAGCTGTTTTTT | CASSLVPGGYTGELFF
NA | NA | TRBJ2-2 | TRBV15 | TGTGCCACCAGCCTCCGGGACACCCTAAACACCGGGGAGCTGTTTTTT | CATSLRDTLNTGELFF
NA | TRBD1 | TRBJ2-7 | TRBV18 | TGTGCCAGCTCAACGACAGGGTTCCACGAGCAGTACTTC | CASSTTGFHEQYF
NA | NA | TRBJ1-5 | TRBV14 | TGTGCCAGCAGCCGCAGTTTCAATCAGCCCCAGCATTTT | CASSRSFNQPQHF
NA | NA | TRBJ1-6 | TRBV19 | TGTGCCAGTGGCAAACAGGATTCACCCCTCCACTTT | CASGKQDSPLHF
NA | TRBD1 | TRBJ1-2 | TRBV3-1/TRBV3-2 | TGTGCCAGCGACCCGGGACAGGGGTTAGGCTATGGCTACACCTTC | CASDPGQGLGYGYTF
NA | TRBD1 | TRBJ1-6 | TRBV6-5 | TGTGCCAGCAGTTACCGACAGGGTCCCCTCCACTTT | CASSYRQGPLHF
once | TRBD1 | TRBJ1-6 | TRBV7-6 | TGTGCCAGCAGTCCGGGACAGGGAGGCGGTTCACCCCTCCACTTT | CASSPGQGGGSPLHF
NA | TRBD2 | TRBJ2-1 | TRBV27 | TGTGCCAGCAGTTTATCCGCAACGGGACTAGCGGGCTCCTACAATGAGCAGTTCTTC | CASSLSATGLAGSYNEQFF
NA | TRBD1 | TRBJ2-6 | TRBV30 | TGTGCCTGGAGTGGACCGGGACAGGTTTTCTCTGGGGCCAACGTCCTGACTTTC | CAWSGPGQVFSGANVLTF
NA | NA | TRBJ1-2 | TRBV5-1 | TGCGCCAGCAGCCCGGAGGTGGGGATGATGAGCTATGGCTACACCTTC | CASSPEVGMMSYGYTF
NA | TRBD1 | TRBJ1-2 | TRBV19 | TGTGCCAGTAGTCTCCGGGACAGGGCTGGCTACACCTTC | CASSLRDRAGYTF
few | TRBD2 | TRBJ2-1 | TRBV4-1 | TGCGCCAGCAGCCAAGGTAGCCCAGCCCACTGGCAGCGGGGGTACAATGAGCAGTTCTTC | CASSQGSPAHWQRGYNEQFF
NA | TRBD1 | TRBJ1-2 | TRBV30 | TGTGCCTGGAGGACTGGGACAGGGGGCTATGGCTACACCTTC | CAWRTGTGGYGYTF
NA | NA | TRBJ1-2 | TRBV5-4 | TGTGCCAGCAGCTCGGACCCTCGGAGGGAACCGGGAGGCTACACCTTC | CASSSDPRREPGGYTF
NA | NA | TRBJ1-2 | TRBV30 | TGTGCCTGGAGTGTACTAAGATTGGGCCAGGGATACGGCTACACCTTC | CAWSVLRLGQGYGYTF
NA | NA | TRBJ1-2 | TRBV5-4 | TGTGCCAGCAGCTATGGCGGGTTCGGAGGCTATGGCTACACCTTC | CASSYGGFGGYGYTF
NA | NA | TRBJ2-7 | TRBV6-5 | TGTGCCAGCAGTTACTCAGGAACAGTGACCTCCTACGAGCAGTACTTC | CASSYSGTVTSYEQYF
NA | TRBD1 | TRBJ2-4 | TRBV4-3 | TGCGCCAGCAGCCAAGGGGTGGGCAGGGGGCGAAACATTCAGTACTTC | CASSQGVGRGRNIQYF
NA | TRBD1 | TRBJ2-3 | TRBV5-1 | TGCGCCAGCAGCTTGGGGGACAGGGCTACAGATACGCAGTATTTT | CASSLGDRATDTQYF
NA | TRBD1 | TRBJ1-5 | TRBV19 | TGTGCCAGTAGTATTTTCGCACAAGGGGGCCTCAATCAGCCCCAGCATTTT | CASSIFAQGGLNQPQHF
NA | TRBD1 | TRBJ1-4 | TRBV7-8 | TGTGCCAGCAGCCCCAGGACAGGGAGGATTGAAAAACTGTTTTTT | CASSPRTGRIEKLFF
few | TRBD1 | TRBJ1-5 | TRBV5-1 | TGCGCCAGCAGCCCGATGACAGGGTCCCACAATCAGCCCCAGCATTTT | CASSPMTGSHNQPQHF
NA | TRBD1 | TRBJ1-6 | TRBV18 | TGTGCCAGCTCAACGGGACAGGGTATTTCACCCCTCCACTTT | CASSTGQGISPLHF
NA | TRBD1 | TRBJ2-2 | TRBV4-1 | TGCGCCAGCAGCCAAGAAGGGACAGGAGCCTACACCGGGGAGCTGTTTTTT | CASSQEGTGAYTGELFF
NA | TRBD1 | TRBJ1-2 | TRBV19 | TGTGCCAGTAGTCCGGGACAGCAACCCTATGGCTACACCTTC | CASSPGQQPYGYTF
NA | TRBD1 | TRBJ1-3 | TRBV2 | TGTGCCAGCAGGGACAGGGGGAACACCATATATTTT | CASRDRGNTIYF
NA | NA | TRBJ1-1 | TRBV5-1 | TGCGCCAGCAGCTTCCAGGTTGGCACTGAAGCTTTCTTT | CASSFQVGTEAFF
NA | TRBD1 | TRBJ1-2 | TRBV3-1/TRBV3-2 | TGTGCCAGCAGCCAAGAGGGGACAGGGAGTAGCACCTTC | CASSQEGTGSSTF